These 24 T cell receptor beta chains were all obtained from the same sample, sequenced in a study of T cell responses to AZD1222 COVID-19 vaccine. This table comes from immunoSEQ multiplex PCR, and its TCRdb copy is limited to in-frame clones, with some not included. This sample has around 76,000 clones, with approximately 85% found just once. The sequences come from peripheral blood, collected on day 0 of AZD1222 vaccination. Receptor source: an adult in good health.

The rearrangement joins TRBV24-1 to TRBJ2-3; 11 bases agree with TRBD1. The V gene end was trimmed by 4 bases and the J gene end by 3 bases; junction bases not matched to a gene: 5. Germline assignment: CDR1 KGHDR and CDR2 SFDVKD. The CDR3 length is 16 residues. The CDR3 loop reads CATSDLGQGETDTQYF. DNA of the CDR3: TGTGCCACCAGTGACCTGGGACAGGGGGAGACAGATACGCAGTATTTT.

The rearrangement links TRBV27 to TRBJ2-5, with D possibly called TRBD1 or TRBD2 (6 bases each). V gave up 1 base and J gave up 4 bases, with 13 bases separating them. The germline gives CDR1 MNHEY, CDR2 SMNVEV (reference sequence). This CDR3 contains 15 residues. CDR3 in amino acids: CASSLLGWGAETQYF. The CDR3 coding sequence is TGTGCCAGCAGTTTATTAGGGTGGGGGGCAGAGACCCAGTACTTC.

DNA for the CDR3: TGTGCCAGTAGCTTCGGGGTCTCCTACGAGCAGTACTTC. As protein: CASSFGVSYEQYF. The J gene is TRBJ2-7, the V gene TRBV19; TRBD2 is a possible D gene (5 bases). The CDR3 totals 13 residues. The germline V and J ends were trimmed by 6 bases and 0 bases, with 9 bases remaining between them. The germline CDR1 and CDR2 sequences are LNHDA and SQIVND (reference sequence). Full variable domain (rest looked up from reference TRBV19 and TRBJ2-7): DGGITQSPKYLFRKEGQNVTLSCEQNLNHDAMYWYRQDPGQGLRLIYYSQIVNDFQKGDIAEGYSVSREKKESFPLTVTSAQKNPTAFYLCASSFGVSYEQYFGPGTRLTVT.

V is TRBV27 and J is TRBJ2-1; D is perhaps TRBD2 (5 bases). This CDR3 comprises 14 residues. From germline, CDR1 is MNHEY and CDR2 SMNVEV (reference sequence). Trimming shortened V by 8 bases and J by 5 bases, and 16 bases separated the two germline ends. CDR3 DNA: TGTGCCAGCCGCTCTCTGGCGGAGGACAATGAGCAGTTCTTC. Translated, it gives CASRSLAEDNEQFF.

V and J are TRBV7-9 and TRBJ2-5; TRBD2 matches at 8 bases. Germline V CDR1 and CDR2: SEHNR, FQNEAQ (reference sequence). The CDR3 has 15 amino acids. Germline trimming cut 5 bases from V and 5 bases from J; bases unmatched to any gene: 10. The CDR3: CASSAPRGGGETQYF. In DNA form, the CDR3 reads TGTGCCAGCAGCGCCCCCCGGGGGGGCGGGGAGACCCAGTACTTC.

The CDR3 region is CAWSVHEARSFGYTF. CDR3 DNA: TGTGCCTGGAGTGTACATGAGGCCAGGAGTTTCGGCTACACCTTC. The genes are TRBV30 and TRBJ1-2, with D unresolved. The V end was cut by 0 bases, the J end by 8 bases, with 19 bases between. Germline CDR1 and CDR2: GTSNPN and SVGIG (reference sequence). The CDR3 is 15 residues long.

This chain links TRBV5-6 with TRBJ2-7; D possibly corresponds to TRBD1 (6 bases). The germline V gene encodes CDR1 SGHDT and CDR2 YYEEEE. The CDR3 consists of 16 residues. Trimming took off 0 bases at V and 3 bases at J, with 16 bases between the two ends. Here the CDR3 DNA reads TGTGCCAGCAGCTTGGCCAGTACAGGGAGAAACTACGAGCAGTACTTC. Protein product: CASSLASTGRNYEQYF.

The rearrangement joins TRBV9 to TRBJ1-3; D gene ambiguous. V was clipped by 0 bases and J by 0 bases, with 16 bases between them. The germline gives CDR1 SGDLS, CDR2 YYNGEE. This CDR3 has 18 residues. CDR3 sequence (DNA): TGTGCCAGCAGCGTAGGCGGCGGCAGGCTCCTCTCTGGAAACACCATATATTTT. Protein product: CASSVGGGRLLSGNTIYF.

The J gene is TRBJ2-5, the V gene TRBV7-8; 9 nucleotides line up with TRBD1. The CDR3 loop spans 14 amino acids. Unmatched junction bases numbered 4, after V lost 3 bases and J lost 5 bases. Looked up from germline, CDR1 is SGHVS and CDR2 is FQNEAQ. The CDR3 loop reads CASSLETGGETQYF. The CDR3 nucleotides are TGTGCCAGCAGCTTGGAGACAGGGGGTGAGACCCAGTACTTC.

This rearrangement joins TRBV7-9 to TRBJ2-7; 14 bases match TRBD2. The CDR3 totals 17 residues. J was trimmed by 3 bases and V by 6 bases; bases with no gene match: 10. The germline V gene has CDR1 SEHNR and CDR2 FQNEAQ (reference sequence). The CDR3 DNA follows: TGTGCCAGCAGTTTCGGACTAGCGGGGGGCCCGAACTACGAGCAGTACTTC. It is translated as CASSFGLAGGPNYEQYF.

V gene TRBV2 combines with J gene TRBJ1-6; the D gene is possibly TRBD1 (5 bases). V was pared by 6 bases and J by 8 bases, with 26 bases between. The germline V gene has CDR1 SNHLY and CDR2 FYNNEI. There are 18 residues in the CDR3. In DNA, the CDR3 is TGTGCCAGCAGCAGAAGAGGGGCCTCCCGAGATAATCATTCACCCCTCCACTTT. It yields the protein CASSRRGASRDNHSPLHF.

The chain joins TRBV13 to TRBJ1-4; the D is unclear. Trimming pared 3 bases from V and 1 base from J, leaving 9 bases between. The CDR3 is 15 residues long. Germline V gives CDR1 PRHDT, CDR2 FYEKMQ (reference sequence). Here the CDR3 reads CASSLWEQTNEKLFF. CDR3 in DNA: TGTGCCAGCAGCTTGTGGGAGCAAACTAATGAAAAACTGTTTTTT.

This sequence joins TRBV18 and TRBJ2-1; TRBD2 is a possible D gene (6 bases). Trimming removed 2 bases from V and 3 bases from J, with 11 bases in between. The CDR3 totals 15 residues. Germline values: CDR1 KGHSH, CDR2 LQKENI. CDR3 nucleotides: TGTGCCAGCTCACCAGATGGGGGGTTCTACAATGAGCAGTTCTTC. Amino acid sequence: CASSPDGGFYNEQFF.

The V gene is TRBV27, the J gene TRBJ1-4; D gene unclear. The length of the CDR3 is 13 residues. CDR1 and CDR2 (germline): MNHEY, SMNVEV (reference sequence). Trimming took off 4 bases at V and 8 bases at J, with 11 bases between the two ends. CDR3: CASSSTGREKLFF. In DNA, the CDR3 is TGTGCCAGCAGTTCGACCGGTCGGGAAAAACTGTTTTTT.

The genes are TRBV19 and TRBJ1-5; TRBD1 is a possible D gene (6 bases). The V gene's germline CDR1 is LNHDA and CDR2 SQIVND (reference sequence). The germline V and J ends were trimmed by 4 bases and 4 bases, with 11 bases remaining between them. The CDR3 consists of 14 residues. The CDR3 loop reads CASSTDSLNQPQHF. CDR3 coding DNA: TGTGCCAGTAGTACGGACAGTCTGAATCAGCCCCAGCATTTT.

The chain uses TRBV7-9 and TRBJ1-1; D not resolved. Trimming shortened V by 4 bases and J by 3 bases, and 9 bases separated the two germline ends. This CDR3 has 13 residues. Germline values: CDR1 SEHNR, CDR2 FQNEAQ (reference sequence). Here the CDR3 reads CASSSSGDTEAFF. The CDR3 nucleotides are TGTGCCAGCAGCTCCTCAGGAGACACTGAAGCTTTCTTT.

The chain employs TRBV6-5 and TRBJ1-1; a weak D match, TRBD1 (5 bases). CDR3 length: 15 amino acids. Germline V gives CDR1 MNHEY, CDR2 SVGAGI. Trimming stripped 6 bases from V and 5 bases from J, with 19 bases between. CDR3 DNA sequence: TGTGCCAGCAGCCAGTCCGGGACGGGTGGGACTGAAGCTTTCTTT. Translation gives CASSQSGTGGTEAFF.

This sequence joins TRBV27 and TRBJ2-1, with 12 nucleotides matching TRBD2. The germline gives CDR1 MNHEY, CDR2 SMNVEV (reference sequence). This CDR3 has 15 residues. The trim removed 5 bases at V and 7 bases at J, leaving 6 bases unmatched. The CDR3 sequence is CASSPWTSGVNEQFF. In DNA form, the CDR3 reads TGTGCCAGCAGTCCTTGGACTAGCGGGGTTAATGAGCAGTTCTTC.

CDR3 DNA sequence: TGTGCCACCAGCAGCCCCCTAGGGATCCAAGAGACCCAGTACTTC. It specifies CATSSPLGIQETQYF. The genes are TRBV15 and TRBJ2-5; D uncertain. V was shortened by 3 bases and J by 1 base, with 12 bases between the two germline ends. CDR1 and CDR2 (germline): LNHNV, YYDKDF (reference sequence). The CDR3 length is 15 residues.

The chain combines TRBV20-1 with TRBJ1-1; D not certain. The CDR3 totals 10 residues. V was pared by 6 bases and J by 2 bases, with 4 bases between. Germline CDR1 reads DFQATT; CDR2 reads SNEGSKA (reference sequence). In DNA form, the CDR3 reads TGCAGTGCGCGTAACACTGAAGCTTTCTTT. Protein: CSARNTEAFF.

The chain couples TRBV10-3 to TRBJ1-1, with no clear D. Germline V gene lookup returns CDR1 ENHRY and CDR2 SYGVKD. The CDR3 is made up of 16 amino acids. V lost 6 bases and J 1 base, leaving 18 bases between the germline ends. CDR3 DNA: TGTGCCATCAGCGCCTGGGTAGGGCAAGAGAACACTGAAGCTTTCTTT. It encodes CAISAWVGQENTEAFF.

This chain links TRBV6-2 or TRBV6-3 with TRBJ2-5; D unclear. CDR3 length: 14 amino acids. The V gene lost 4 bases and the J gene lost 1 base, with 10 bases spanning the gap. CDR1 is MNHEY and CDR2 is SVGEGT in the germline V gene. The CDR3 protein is CASSLLAVQETQYF. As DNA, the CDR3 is TGTGCCAGCAGTTTATTGGCGGTCCAAGAGACCCAGTACTTC.

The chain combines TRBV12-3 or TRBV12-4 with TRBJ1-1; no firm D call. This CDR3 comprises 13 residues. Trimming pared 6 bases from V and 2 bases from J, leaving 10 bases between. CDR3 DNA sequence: TGTGCCAGCAGCCAAGGATCTAACACTGAAGCTTTCTTT. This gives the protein CASSQGSNTEAFF.

CDR3 protein: CASSPFGTANTGELFF. The CDR3 DNA sequence: TGTGCCAGTAGTCCCTTCGGGACAGCGAACACCGGGGAGCTGTTTTTT. The chain uses TRBV19 and TRBJ2-2; 7 bases match TRBD1. V gave up 5 bases and J gave up 0 bases; unmatched junction bases: 6. The CDR3 consists of 16 residues. Germline CDR1 is LNHDA and CDR2 is SQIVND (reference sequence).